This T cell receptor (beta chain) was sequenced in a study of blood T cell repertoires in COVID-19. Across the whole study: There were acute and convalescent COVID-19 samples, and they came from the United States, Italy and Spain. In each case, the material was cDNA or gDNA derived from T cells, B-cell-depleted T cells, or PBMCs.

The CDR3 covers 14 residues. Germline values: CDR1 SGHNT, CDR2 YYREEE (reference sequence). Trimming shortened V by 0 bases and J by 7 bases, and 14 bases separated the two germline ends. This clone was seen a single time. As handled by the study authors: Estimates of nucleated cell counts were drawn from the amplification of reference gene primers. The table came from immunoSEQ multiplex PCR; TCRdb's copy has only in-frame clones and leaves some out. That table furnishes V, J and clone size, whereas the DNA furnished D and trimming. The table includes more than 150,000 clones, more than 65% detected once.

Sequencing input: peripheral blood. The rearrangement uses TRBV5-4 and TRBJ2-7; a possible D gene is TRBD2 (6 bases). The TCR originated in a woman between 50 and 59 years old with acute or convalescent COVID-19. CDR3 coding DNA: TGTGCCAGCAGCTTGGCCGGAAGGGCGGGGGAGCAGTACTTC. It specifies CASSLAGRAGEQYF.